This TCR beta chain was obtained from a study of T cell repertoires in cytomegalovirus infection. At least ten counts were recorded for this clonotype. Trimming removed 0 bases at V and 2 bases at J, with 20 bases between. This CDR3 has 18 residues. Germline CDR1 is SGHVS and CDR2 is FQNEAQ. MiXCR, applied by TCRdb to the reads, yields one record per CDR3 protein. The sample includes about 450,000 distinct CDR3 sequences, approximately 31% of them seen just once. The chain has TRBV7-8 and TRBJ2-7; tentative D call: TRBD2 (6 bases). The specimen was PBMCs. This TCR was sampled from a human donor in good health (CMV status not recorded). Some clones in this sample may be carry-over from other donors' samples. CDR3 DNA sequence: TGTGCCAGCAGCTTAGCGTTGCGGGGCAGGGAAATACCCTACGAGCAGTACTTC. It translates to CASSLALRGREIPYEQYF. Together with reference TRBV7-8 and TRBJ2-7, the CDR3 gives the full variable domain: GAGVSQSPRYKVAKRGQDVALRCDPISGHVSLFWYQQALGQGPEFLTYFQNEAQLDKSGLPSDRFFAERPEGSVSTLKIQRTQQEDSAVYLCASSLALRGREIPYEQYFGPGTRLTVT.